Below, 9 T cell receptor beta chains from the same sample are listed, as sequenced in a study of shared clonotypes between healthy human individuals. Profiling relied on immunoSEQ multiplex PCR, and the TCRdb table lists in-frame clones only, not all of them. The sample consists of approximately 2.4 million clones, approximately 96% of them appearing once. The sample comprised naive CD4+ T cells sorted from blood. Specified subset: CD45RA+ positively selected. Receptor source: a young man in good health.

This clone was recorded a few times. The V and J genes are TRBV5-1 and TRBJ1-2; perhaps TRBD1 as D (6 bases). This CDR3 spans 13 amino acids. Germline V gene data show CDR1 as SGHRS and CDR2 as YFSETQ. V lost 3 bases, J lost 4 bases, and 10 bases lay in between. Here the CDR3 DNA reads TGCGCCAGCAGCTGGACAGAGTCCTATGGCTACACCTTC. It specifies CASSWTESYGYTF.

The chain uses TRBV7-9 and TRBJ2-3; TRBD2 agrees at 7 bases. Germline assignment: CDR1 SEHNR and CDR2 FQNEAQ (reference sequence). The CDR3 loop spans 18 amino acids. Trimming cost V 2 bases and J 0 bases; bases outside gene matches: 11. The CDR3 DNA follows: TGTGCCAGCAGCTTACTCGCGGGAGTGGGCTCTAGCACAGATACGCAGTATTTT. Its protein product is CASSLLAGVGSSTDTQYF.

The chain joins TRBV19 to TRBJ2-2; 9 nucleotides line up with TRBD2. Germline CDR1 and CDR2: LNHDA and SQIVND (reference sequence). The CDR3 contains 14 residues. The V gene end was trimmed by 3 bases and the J gene end by 4 bases; junction bases not matched to a gene: 0. CDR3 amino acids: CASSISGSTGELFF. The DNA of the CDR3 is TGTGCCAGTAGTATTAGCGGGAGCACCGGGGAGCTGTTTTTT.

The genes are TRBV25-1 and TRBJ2-7; D remains unclear. Germline CDR1 and CDR2: MGHDK and SYGVNS. Between the trimmed V and J ends, which lost 2 bases and 0 bases, there was a span of 8 bases. The CDR3 spans 14 residues. The CDR3 region has the DNA TGTGCCAGCAGTGAAGTAGCTAGCTCCTACGAGCAGTACTTC. As protein: CASSEVASSYEQYF.

Comments on this clone: Different DNA sequences within this sample yield the same CDR3. The chain combines TRBV5-1 with TRBJ1-2; 12 bases align to TRBD1. CDR3 length equals 15 residues. After removal of 0 bases from V and 8 bases from J, the junction contained 5 bases not matched to a gene. Germline V CDR1 and CDR2: SGHRS, YFSETQ. The CDR3 nucleotides are TGCGCCAGCAGCTTGGAGGGACAGGGGGCTGGCGGCTACACCTTC. This gives the protein CASSLEGQGAGGYTF.

This rearrangement joins TRBV30 to TRBJ1-1; 9 nucleotides line up with TRBD1. Germline CDR1 is GTSNPN and CDR2 is SVGIG (reference sequence). This CDR3 region has 13 residues. V lost 5 bases and J lost 4; bases outside the gene matches: 5. Written as DNA, the CDR3 is TGTGCCTGGCGGGACAGGGTGGGCACTGAAGCTTTCTTT. Its protein is CAWRDRVGTEAFF.

This clone was seen just once. The CDR3 region is CASSDRQSGELFF. CDR3 sequence (DNA): TGCGCCAGCAGCGACCGGCAATCTGGGGAGCTGTTTTTT. The V call is TRBV5-1, the J call TRBJ2-2; D not certain. V lost 4 bases to trimming and J lost 8 bases, with 12 bases between them. The V gene's germline CDR1 is SGHRS and CDR2 YFSETQ. The CDR3 consists of 13 residues.

The chain combines TRBV30 with TRBJ1-5; TRBD1 is a possible D gene (6 bases). This CDR3 contains 15 residues. V gave up 3 bases and J gave up 4 bases, with 16 bases separating them. Germline V gene data show CDR1 as GTSNPN and CDR2 as SVGIG (reference sequence). CDR3 residues: CAWRSDGQKNQPQHF. The CDR3 DNA follows: TGTGCCTGGAGAAGCGACGGACAGAAGAATCAGCCCCAGCATTTT.

The chain couples TRBV5-1 to TRBJ1-3, with TRBD1 as a possible D gene (5 bases). The CDR3 is 11 amino acids. CDR1 SGHRS and CDR2 YFSETQ come from the germline V gene. V lost 7 bases and J lost 9, with 11 bases in between. The DNA for the CDR3 is TGCGCCAGCCGCGAGGGGTCCACCATATATTTT. This sequence encodes CASREGSTIYF.